The entry below gives a single T cell receptor beta chain sequence along with its context. This entry belongs to a study of blood T cell repertoires in COVID-19. In the authors' methods: Scientists estimated how many nucleated cells there were by amplifying reference gene primers. Clones were sequenced by immunoSEQ multiplex PCR, and TCRdb holds only the in-frame ones, with some missing. V, J and clone size are those of that table, while D and trimming were read from the DNA. This sample carries about 120,000 clones, 85% of them seen once, and the ten largest clones take about 11%. The CDR3 length is 16 residues. CDR1 is SGHRS and CDR2 is YFSETQ in the germline V gene. Trimming at V came to 1 base and at J to 0 bases, leaving 2 bases not matched to a gene.

The specimen sequenced was peripheral blood. The chain employs TRBV5-1 and TRBJ2-1; 9 nucleotides agree with TRBD2. The source is an elderly man with acute or convalescent COVID-19. The CDR3 loop is CASSLISGSSYNEQFF. For the CDR3, the DNA is TGCGCCAGCAGCTTGATTAGCGGGAGCTCCTACAATGAGCAGTTCTTC.